This T cell receptor (beta chain) stems from a study of T cells in Graves' hyperthyroidism and ophthalmopathy. Study-level background: It was at initial diagnosis, before any treatment, that peripheral blood was collected.

The CDR3 is 13 amino acids. Germline CDR1 SGHKS, CDR2 YYEKEE (reference sequence). As for this clonotype: A read error may explain this, as a much larger clone is one base away.

Regions amplified from RNA transcripts were the TCR beta CDR3 regions. Carried out on the TCR CDR3, a first-round RT-PCR used the HTBI primer set. TCRdb fed the multiplex PCR reads into MiXCR, producing one record per CDR3 protein. The sample has about 360,000 distinct CDR3 sequences, about 18% seen once. The receptor was derived from a woman aged 18 to 35 with Graves' hyperthyroidism. V is TRBV5-5 and J is TRBJ1-2; 7 bases line up with TRBD1. Specimen: blood. CDR3 DNA: TGTTCCAGCAGCTGGGACAGCAACTATGGCTACACCTTC. It is translated as CSSSWDSNYGYTF.